This T cell receptor beta chain was sequenced for a study of T cell changes during pregnancy in multiple sclerosis. This table comes from immunoSEQ multiplex PCR, and its TCRdb copy is limited to in-frame clones, with some not included. This sample has 100,000 or so clones; 90% to 95% occur once, and the top ten carry approximately 1%. Germline V lookup: CDR1 SEHNR, CDR2 FQNEAQ (reference sequence). The CDR3 spans 14 residues. Trimming cost V 5 bases and J 3 bases; bases outside gene matches: 4. The origin of this receptor is a female donor with multiple sclerosis, enrolled in a pregnancy study. This chain uses TRBV7-9 with TRBJ2-7; 10 bases match TRBD1. The input for sequencing was peripheral blood, taken before pregnancy. The CDR3 is CASSDWTGGYEQYF. The CDR3 DNA is TGTGCCAGCAGCGACTGGACAGGGGGCTACGAGCAGTACTTC.